This is a list of T cell receptor beta chains from one sample in a study of blood T cell repertoires in COVID-19. Sequenced by immunoSEQ multiplex PCR; TCRdb stores in-frame clones only, minus some. The sample contains 140,000 to 150,000 clones, about nine tenths of which appear only once. Sequencing was done on a sample of PBMCs or T cells enriched from blood (not recorded which). The receptors here all came from a man aged 50-59 years who had recovered from COVID-19. CDR3s include the opening cysteine and the closing phenylalanine or tryptophan. Each record gives: V gene, clone size, J gene, D gene, CDR3 DNA, CDR3 protein. The D gene is left open where the match is weak. The size field is filled for only some rows; it gives once, few, many or a size class.

TRBV18	NA	TRBJ1-6	TRBD1	TGTGCCAGCTCACGCCTAGAAGGGACAGGTCTCTCACCCCTCCACTTT	CASSRLEGTGLSPLHF
TRBV7-2	NA	TRBJ1-3	TRBD1	TGTGCCAGCAGCTTAATGGACAGGGGCTCGATCGGAAACACCATATATTTT	CASSLMDRGSIGNTIYF
TRBV28	few	TRBJ1-2	TRBD1	TGTGCCAGCAGAACAGGGGCCGCCTATGGCTACACCTTC	CASRTGAAYGYTF
TRBV27	NA	TRBJ1-2	NA	TGTGCCAGCAGTTTACAAGCCCGGGGTGGCTACACCTTC	CASSLQARGGYTF
TRBV5-5	NA	TRBJ2-3	NA	TGTGCCAGCAGCTTCGGGGGAGATACGCAGTATTTT	CASSFGGDTQYF
TRBV18	once	TRBJ2-5	TRBD1	TGTGCCAGCTCTGGACAGGGGCAAGAGACCCAGTACTTC	CASSGQGQETQYF
TRBV6-5	NA	TRBJ1-2	NA	TGTGCCAGCGGGGAGGGGGGCTACACCTTC	CASGEGGYTF
TRBV7-2	NA	TRBJ2-1	NA	TGTGCCAGCAGCTTAGTGGGAGGATCGGGCAATGAGCAGTTCTTC	CASSLVGGSGNEQFF
TRBV7-9	NA	TRBJ1-2	NA	TGTGCCAGCAACCCGAACTGGGGAGGCTATGGCTACACCTTC	CASNPNWGGYGYTF
TRBV27	NA	TRBJ2-1	TRBD2	TGTGCCAGCAGTTCTTACCGCCCCTCCTCGACTAGCGGGAGGCTTGGAAAGCAGTTCTTC	CASSSYRPSSTSGRLGKQFF
TRBV18	NA	TRBJ1-1	TRBD1	TGTGCCAGCTCACTAAGCCGGGACAGGGGTACTGAAGCTTTCTTT	CASSLSRDRGTEAFF
TRBV7-2	NA	TRBJ1-2	NA	TGTGCCAGCAGCTTAGTAGACACCTATGGCTACACCTTC	CASSLVDTYGYTF
TRBV25-1	NA	TRBJ1-5	NA	TGTGCCAGCAGCGACAGTTATAGCAATCAGCCCCAGCATTTT	CASSDSYSNQPQHF
TRBV5-5	NA	TRBJ2-7	TRBD1	TGTGCCAGCAGCTTGGCCCCTGGACAGGGACCCTACGAGCAGTACTTC	CASSLAPGQGPYEQYF
TRBV6-5	NA	TRBJ1-2	TRBD1	TGTGCCAGCAGATTGACAGGGACGGGTTATGGCTACACCTTC	CASRLTGTGYGYTF
TRBV10-1	NA	TRBJ1-4	NA	TGCGCCAGACAGGTCCCGAATGAAAAACTGTTTTTT	CARQVPNEKLFF
TRBV6-5	once	TRBJ1-2	NA	TGTGCCAGCAGTCGGCAGGGGAATGGCTACACCTTC	CASSRQGNGYTF
TRBV9	NA	TRBJ2-2	TRBD2	TGTGCCAGCAGCCCGATGACTAGCGGGATATACACCGGGGAGCTGTTTTTT	CASSPMTSGIYTGELFF
TRBV27	NA	TRBJ1-2	NA	TGTGCCAGCAGTTTAGGGCCATACTATGGCTACACCTTC	CASSLGPYYGYTF
TRBV1	few	TRBJ1-2	NA	TGCACCAGCAGCCAAGGGCCAGTCTGTTCTAACTATGGCTACACCTTC	CTSSQGPVCSNYGYTF
TRBV11-1	NA	TRBJ2-5	NA	TGTGCCAGCAGCTTAGGTCAGGCCATGGTAAAGACCCAGTACTTC	CASSLGQAMVKTQYF
TRBV5-1	NA	TRBJ2-5	NA	TGCGCCAGCAGCTTGGCCGATCAGGGAGGAGAGACCCAGTACTTC	CASSLADQGGETQYF
TRBV19	once	TRBJ1-1	TRBD1	TGTGCCAGTAACTCAGGGGGAGCGAACACTGAAGCTTTCTTT	CASNSGGANTEAFF
TRBV6-2/TRBV6-3	NA	TRBJ1-2	TRBD1	TGTGCCAGCAGTCGGACAGGGTACGGCTATGGCTACACCTTC	CASSRTGYGYGYTF
TRBV13	once	TRBJ1-3	NA	TGTGCCAGCAGTTCCGGGTTCTCTGGAAACACCATATATTTT	CASSSGFSGNTIYF
TRBV19	NA	TRBJ1-6	TRBD1	TGTGCCAGTAGTCTTCCCACAGGGGTCCGATCGGATTCACCCCTCCACTTT	CASSLPTGVRSDSPLHF
TRBV6-5	once	TRBJ2-1	NA	TGTGCCAGCAGTTACTCGCACGGGACTGGTATCAATGAGCAGTTCTTC	CASSYSHGTGINEQFF
TRBV7-9	NA	TRBJ1-2	TRBD1	TGTGCCAGCAGCTTACAGGGGGCGGATGGCTACACCTTC	CASSLQGADGYTF
TRBV3-1/TRBV3-2	NA	TRBJ1-2	TRBD1	TGTGCCAGCAGCCAAGGGGGACAGGCCTACTATGGCTACACCTTC	CASSQGGQAYYGYTF
TRBV7-2	NA	TRBJ1-2	NA	TGTGCCAGCAGCCCAGGCCCCGCCAGGTCATTCTATGGCTACACCTTC	CASSPGPARSFYGYTF
TRBV5-1	NA	TRBJ1-2	TRBD1	TGCGCCAGCAGCTTGGAAGGACAGGGGGCGAGTGGCTACACCTTC	CASSLEGQGASGYTF
TRBV5-5	NA	TRBJ2-2	NA	TGTGCCAGCAGCTTGGACAGGAACACCGGGGAGCTGTTTTTT	CASSLDRNTGELFF
TRBV28	NA	TRBJ1-6	NA	TGTGCCAGCAGTCGGTCGCGGAGCACCTATAATTCACCCCTCCACTTT	CASSRSRSTYNSPLHF
TRBV19	NA	TRBJ1-4	NA	TGTGCCAGTAAATGGAGGGCAGGGTACGAAAAACTGTTTTTT	CASKWRAGYEKLFF
TRBV5-8	once	TRBJ2-5	NA	TGTGCCAGCAGCCCCGGGACACCGGCAGGGAACCAAGAGACCCAGTACTTC	CASSPGTPAGNQETQYF
TRBV3-1/TRBV3-2	once	TRBJ1-6	TRBD1	TGTGCCAGCAGCCATCCAGGGGGAAATTCACCCCTCCACTTT	CASSHPGGNSPLHF
TRBV6-2/TRBV6-3	NA	TRBJ1-2	TRBD1	TGTGCCAGCAGTCGAACAGGGGTCAACTATGGCTACACCTTC	CASSRTGVNYGYTF
TRBV6-5	NA	TRBJ1-1	TRBD1	TGTGCCAGCAGGGGATACAGGGGGAACACTGAAGCTTTCTTT	CASRGYRGNTEAFF
TRBV18	few	TRBJ2-2	NA	TGTGCCAGCTCACCTGGGAGTTGGAACACCGGGGAGCTGTTTTTT	CASSPGSWNTGELFF
TRBV30	NA	TRBJ1-1	NA	TGTGCCTGGAAGGGGGTCTTATCGGGGCGGAACACTGAAGCTTTCTTT	CAWKGVLSGRNTEAFF
TRBV7-3	NA	TRBJ2-2	TRBD1	TGTGCCAGCAGCTACGGGACAGTAGCGAACACCGGGGAGCTGTTTTTT	CASSYGTVANTGELFF
TRBV6-2/TRBV6-3	once	TRBJ2-7	NA	TGTGCCAGCAGTTACGGGGCTCAAAGCTCCTACGAGCAGTACTTC	CASSYGAQSSYEQYF
TRBV7-3	NA	TRBJ2-5	TRBD1	TGTGCCAGCAGCCCGGACAGGGGAGAGACCCAGTACTTC	CASSPDRGETQYF
TRBV11-2	NA	TRBJ1-2	NA	TGTGCCAGCAGCTCGTCGGACAGTCCCCTTAGTCGGGGCTACACCTTC	CASSSSDSPLSRGYTF
TRBV12-3/TRBV12-4	NA	TRBJ2-3	TRBD2	TGTGCCAGCAGGGGACTAGCGGGGGCAGAATATTTT	CASRGLAGAEYF
TRBV7-8	once	TRBJ1-5	NA	TGTGCCAGCAGCAAGGACAGAGATAGCAATCAGCCCCAGCATTTT	CASSKDRDSNQPQHF
TRBV9	NA	TRBJ1-2	TRBD1	TGTGCCAGCAGCGTAGGGATGACAGGGGACTATGGCTACACCTTC	CASSVGMTGDYGYTF
TRBV28	NA	TRBJ2-3	NA	TGTGCCAGCCAGCAGTTGCTCGGGAAGAGAGGGGAGGCAGATACGCAGTATTTT	CASQQLLGKRGEADTQYF
TRBV5-1	NA	TRBJ1-2	NA	TGCGCCAGCAGCTTGGACGGACACTCAAACTATGGCTACACCTTC	CASSLDGHSNYGYTF
TRBV18	NA	TRBJ1-4	NA	TGTGCCAGCTCACCCGTAGCAGCGCTTGGAAAACTGTTTTTT	CASSPVAALGKLFF
TRBV5-8	NA	TRBJ2-5	NA	TGTGCCAGCAGCCGGGGACTCAGCAACGAAGAGACCCAGTACTTC	CASSRGLSNEETQYF
TRBV5-4	NA	TRBJ2-5	NA	TGTGCCAGCAGCGAGAACAGGTTTCAAGAGACCCAGTACTTC	CASSENRFQETQYF
TRBV10-3	NA	TRBJ1-2	NA	TGTGCCATCAGAGGTCAGGGTAAGGACTATGGCTACACCTTC	CAIRGQGKDYGYTF
TRBV28	NA	TRBJ1-2	NA	TGTGCCAGCAGTTTGGTTCAGGATACTTATGGCTACACCTTC	CASSLVQDTYGYTF
TRBV15	once	TRBJ1-1	TRBD1	TGTGCCACCAGCCGTTGGGGACAGGGGGGCACTGAAGCTTTCTTT	CATSRWGQGGTEAFF
TRBV14	NA	TRBJ1-2	TRBD1	TGTGCCAGCAGCGGTTTGGGACAGGGATATGGCTACACCTTC	CASSGLGQGYGYTF
TRBV19	NA	TRBJ2-1	TRBD1	TGTGCCAGTAGTATGACCGGGACAGGGAAGGGTGAGCAGTTCTTC	CASSMTGTGKGEQFF
TRBV7-2	NA	TRBJ2-1	NA	TGTGCCAGCAGTTGGGACTTCGTCTCCTACAATGAGCAGTTCTTC	CASSWDFVSYNEQFF